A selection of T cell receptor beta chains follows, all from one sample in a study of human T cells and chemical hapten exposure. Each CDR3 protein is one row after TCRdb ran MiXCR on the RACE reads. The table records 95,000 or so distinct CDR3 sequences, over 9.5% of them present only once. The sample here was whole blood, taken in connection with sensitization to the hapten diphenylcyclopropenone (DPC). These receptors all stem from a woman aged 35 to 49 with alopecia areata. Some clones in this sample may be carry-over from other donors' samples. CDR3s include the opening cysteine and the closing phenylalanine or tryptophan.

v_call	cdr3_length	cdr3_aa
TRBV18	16	CASSPPQRKFTGELFF
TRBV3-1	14	CASSRQGVGNEAFF
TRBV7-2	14	CASSLVPGGYEQYF
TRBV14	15	CASSQVRGLGTEAFF
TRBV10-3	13	CAITPGQPDEQYF
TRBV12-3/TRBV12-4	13	CASRATADQPQHF
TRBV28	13	CASTRTSYNEQFF
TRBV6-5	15	CASSSRQGAPTEAFF
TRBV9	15	CASSVGPDGRETQYF
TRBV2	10	CAEGRNEQFF
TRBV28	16	CASSSDRGQRDQPQHF
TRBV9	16	CASSVRPETGYYEQYF
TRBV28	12	CASSFGGYGYTF
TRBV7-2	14	CASSLRSSGNTIYF
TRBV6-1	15	CASSEAEGSNQPQHF
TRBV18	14	CASSQDRVYTEAFF
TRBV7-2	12	CASSADESEAFF
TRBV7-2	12	CASSLDSFGYTF
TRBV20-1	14	CSARTGGGQETQYF
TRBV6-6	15	CASRWGDPRDYGYTF
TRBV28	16	CASSSQGAGEANEQFF
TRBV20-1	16	CSAREIHGGSYYGYTF
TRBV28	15	CASIPGGSAKNIQYF
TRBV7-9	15	CASSPGGLDTGELFF
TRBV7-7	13	CASSPSGARIAFF
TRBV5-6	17	CASSSNGGGRANYGYTF
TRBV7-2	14	CASSRRGRNSPLHF
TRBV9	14	CASSAGGRYNEQFF
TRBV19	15	CASSIGGTVTGELFF
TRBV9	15	CASSPTGLESYEQYF
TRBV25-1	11	CASSRLDEQYF
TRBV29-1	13	CSVEGQLNTEAFF
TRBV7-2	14	CASSLVRMRPYLYF
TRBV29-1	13	CSARTGNTGELFF
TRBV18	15	CASSLPGQGQETQYF
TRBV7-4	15	CASSWGAASSNEQYF
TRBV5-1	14	CASSLGTTNTEAFF
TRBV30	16	CAWRSEGTTTNYGYTF
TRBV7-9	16	CASSLRAGERPGELFF
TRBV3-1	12	CASSQGADTQYF
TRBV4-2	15	CASSQGQGGNSPLHF
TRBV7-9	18	CAIRGSGEAARPYNEQFF
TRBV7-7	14	CASSSTGSTDTQYF
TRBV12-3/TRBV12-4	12	CASNRDGYGYTF
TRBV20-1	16	CSARGLLAGGYNEQFF
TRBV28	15	CASSPRGVSNQPQHF
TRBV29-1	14	CNVLSNRGNTEAFF
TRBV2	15	CASMPNELAKNIQYF
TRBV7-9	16	CASSLGVRENTDTQYF
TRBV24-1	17	CATSDPGDREGLETQYF
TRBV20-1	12	CSATIGANEQFF
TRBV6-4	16	CASSSSGGGSYNEQFF
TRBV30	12	CACRTDNYGYTF
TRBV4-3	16	CASSQETSGRYNEQFF
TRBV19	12	CASSRQAQPQHF